The present T cell receptor (beta chain) was sequenced within a study of blood T cell repertoires in COVID-19. Study-wide context: The United States, Italy and Spain supplied acute and convalescent COVID-19 samples. PBMCs, B-cell-depleted T cells, or T cells were the source of the cDNA or gDNA that made up the material.

Enrolled during active infection, Seattle patients were then followed longitudinally. This CDR3 spans 15 amino acids. Germline CDR1 reads LGHNT; CDR2 reads FRNRAP. The V segment lost 5 bases and the J segment 2 bases; nucleotides outside the gene matches: 5. Original data processing: The authors estimated nucleated cell counts from reference gene primer amplification. Some clones are missing from TCRdb's copy, which holds only in-frame ones; the method was immunoSEQ multiplex PCR. V, J and clone size are taken as reported in that table, and D and trimming were inferred from the DNA itself. The sample has approximately 150,000 clones; around 79% are singletons.

Sequenced: peripheral blood. The J gene is TRBJ2-5, the V gene TRBV12-5; 10 nucleotides match TRBD1. This clonotype was obtained from a woman aged 55-69 years with COVID-19, enrolled during active disease. DNA of the CDR3: TGTGCTAGTGGTGTCGACAGGGGGCTTCAAGAGACCCAGTACTTC. The encoded protein is CASGVDRGLQETQYF.